These T cell receptor beta chains were read from a single sample in a study of CD8 T cells in Susac syndrome. One entry per CDR3 protein results from TCRdb running MiXCR on the immunoSEQ multiplex PCR reads. The sample records around 190,000 distinct CDR3 sequences, roughly 95% being singletons. The sample consisted of CD8+ T cells from PBMCs. These receptors were taken from a human donor with multiple sclerosis. Each CDR3 is given with its conserved first and last residue. A D gene is named only where the DNA matches it firmly. Some rows have no size entry. The others give once, few or many, or a class for an expanded clone.

CDR3 DNA: TGTGCCAGCAGCCTAGCGGGAGATACCTACGAGCAGTACTTC
CDR3 protein: CASSLAGDTYEQYF
V gene: TRBV9
J gene: TRBJ2-7
clone size: NA
D gene: TRBD2

CDR3 DNA: TGTGCCAGCAGCGTAGGAACTAGCGGGAGTCGGGGCAATGAGCAGTTCTTC
CDR3 protein: CASSVGTSGSRGNEQFF
V gene: TRBV9
J gene: TRBJ2-1
clone size: NA
D gene: TRBD2

CDR3 DNA: TGTGCCAGCAGCCCGGCCGGCGGGGGGCTATACAATGAGCAGTTCTTC
CDR3 protein: CASSPAGGGLYNEQFF
V gene: TRBV6-1
J gene: TRBJ2-1
clone size: NA
D gene: TRBD2

CDR3 DNA: TGTGCCAGCAGCCCTCGGACAGGGCCCACCGGGGAGCTGTTTTTT
CDR3 protein: CASSPRTGPTGELFF
V gene: TRBV11-3
J gene: TRBJ2-2
clone size: NA
D gene: TRBD1

CDR3 DNA: TGTGCCAGCAGCTCGGGACAGGGGACGGTAAGCTCCTACGAGCAGTACTTC
CDR3 protein: CASSSGQGTVSSYEQYF
V gene: TRBV27
J gene: TRBJ2-7
clone size: NA
D gene: TRBD1

CDR3 DNA: TGCAGTGCATCACAGGGGGCGCTTGAGCAGTACTTC
CDR3 protein: CSASQGALEQYF
V gene: TRBV20-1
J gene: TRBJ2-7
clone size: NA
D gene: TRBD1

CDR3 DNA: TGCAGTGCTAGAGGCCCGTGGGGTGAGCAGTTCTTC
CDR3 protein: CSARGPWGEQFF
V gene: TRBV20-1
J gene: TRBJ2-1
clone size: NA
D gene: NA

CDR3 DNA: TGTGCCAGCGCACCTCCGACCGTTACCTACCAAGAGACCCAGTACTTC
CDR3 protein: CASAPPTVTYQETQYF
V gene: TRBV28
J gene: TRBJ2-5
clone size: NA
D gene: NA

CDR3 DNA: TGTGCCAGCAGCACGGGGACTACCGGAGCTGAAGCTTTCTTT
CDR3 protein: CASSTGTTGAEAFF
V gene: TRBV5-6
J gene: TRBJ1-1
clone size: NA
D gene: NA

CDR3 DNA: TGTGCCAGCACCCCATCAAGCTCCTACAATGAGCAGTTCTTC
CDR3 protein: CASTPSSSYNEQFF
V gene: TRBV7-9
J gene: TRBJ2-1
clone size: NA
D gene: NA

CDR3 DNA: TGCGCCAGCAGCCAAGAGGGGTTCGCAGATACGCAGTATTTT
CDR3 protein: CASSQEGFADTQYF
V gene: TRBV4-1
J gene: TRBJ2-3
clone size: NA
D gene: NA

CDR3 DNA: TGTGCTAGTGGTTTGGTAGCGGGGGGCCCCAGCACAGATACGCAGTATTTT
CDR3 protein: CASGLVAGGPSTDTQYF
V gene: TRBV12-5
J gene: TRBJ2-3
clone size: NA
D gene: TRBD2

CDR3 DNA: TGTGCCTGTTACGGGAGGGCGTTTTACAATGAGCAGTTCTTC
CDR3 protein: CACYGRAFYNEQFF
V gene: TRBV30
J gene: TRBJ2-1
clone size: NA
D gene: TRBD2

CDR3 DNA: TGCAGTGCAAACGAAAAGCTTAGGGTGGGGTCCTACGAGCAGTACTTC
CDR3 protein: CSANEKLRVGSYEQYF
V gene: TRBV20-1
J gene: TRBJ2-7
clone size: NA
D gene: NA

CDR3 DNA: TGTGCCAGCAGCAGAGGGACTAGCGGGAGTGATACGCAGTATTTT
CDR3 protein: CASSRGTSGSDTQYF
V gene: TRBV27
J gene: TRBJ2-3
clone size: NA
D gene: TRBD2

CDR3 DNA: TGTGCCAGCAGCAACCTCTTGAGGGGGAGTATCTCCTACGAGCAGTACTTC
CDR3 protein: CASSNLLRGSISYEQYF
V gene: TRBV27
J gene: TRBJ2-7
clone size: once
D gene: NA

CDR3 DNA: TGTGCCAGCAGCTTAGTAGGAGCGGCTTGGGACGAGCAGTACTTC
CDR3 protein: CASSLVGAAWDEQYF
V gene: TRBV7-2
J gene: TRBJ2-7
clone size: NA
D gene: NA

CDR3 DNA: TGTGCCAGCACCGATCCGGGACAGGGATACGAGCAGTACTTC
CDR3 protein: CASTDPGQGYEQYF
V gene: TRBV28
J gene: TRBJ2-7
clone size: once
D gene: TRBD1

CDR3 DNA: TGTGCCTGGAGTGAAGGGACAAATAGCAATCAGCCCCAGCATTTT
CDR3 protein: CAWSEGTNSNQPQHF
V gene: TRBV30
J gene: TRBJ1-5
clone size: NA
D gene: NA

CDR3 DNA: TGTGCCAGTAGTCACCCGGGAGGAGACTTCCAAGAGACCCAGTACTTC
CDR3 protein: CASSHPGGDFQETQYF
V gene: TRBV19
J gene: TRBJ2-5
clone size: NA
D gene: TRBD2

CDR3 DNA: TGTGCCAGCTCACCACCCAGTGCAGGGGGCCCCTACGAGCAGTACTTC
CDR3 protein: CASSPPSAGGPYEQYF
V gene: TRBV18
J gene: TRBJ2-7
clone size: NA
D gene: TRBD1

CDR3 DNA: TGCAGTGCTTTCGACAGGGTTAGTAACTATGGCTACACCTTC
CDR3 protein: CSAFDRVSNYGYTF
V gene: TRBV20-1
J gene: TRBJ1-2
clone size: NA
D gene: TRBD1

CDR3 DNA: TGTGCCGGATGGAAGCTTGGGACCCAGTACTTC
CDR3 protein: CAGWKLGTQYF
V gene: TRBV7-9
J gene: TRBJ2-5
clone size: NA
D gene: NA

CDR3 DNA: TGCAGCGGTGACAGGTCGGACACCGGGGAGCTGTTTTTT
CDR3 protein: CSGDRSDTGELFF
V gene: TRBV29-1
J gene: TRBJ2-2
clone size: NA
D gene: NA

CDR3 DNA: TGCAGCGTTGAATGGGGGACGGCTAGCACAGATACGCAGTATTTT
CDR3 protein: CSVEWGTASTDTQYF
V gene: TRBV29-1
J gene: TRBJ2-3
clone size: NA
D gene: NA

CDR3 DNA: TGCAGTGCTAGGGGCTTAGACAGAAACTATGGCTACACCTTC
CDR3 protein: CSARGLDRNYGYTF
V gene: TRBV20-1
J gene: TRBJ1-2
clone size: once
D gene: NA

CDR3 DNA: TGTGCCACCAGTGATAGCCTAGAAGATACGCAGTATTTT
CDR3 protein: CATSDSLEDTQYF
V gene: TRBV24-1
J gene: TRBJ2-3
clone size: NA
D gene: NA

CDR3 DNA: TGTGCCAGCAGTTTATTGGGGACTAATTCACCCCTCCACTTT
CDR3 protein: CASSLLGTNSPLHF
V gene: TRBV28
J gene: TRBJ1-6
clone size: NA
D gene: NA

CDR3 DNA: TGTGCCAGCAGTCGGGACTTCACCTACGAGCAGTACTTC
CDR3 protein: CASSRDFTYEQYF
V gene: TRBV12-3/TRBV12-4
J gene: TRBJ2-7
clone size: NA
D gene: NA

CDR3 DNA: TGCAGTGCTAGTCTGCAGGGGGTGGGCTATGAGCAGTTCTTC
CDR3 protein: CSASLQGVGYEQFF
V gene: TRBV20-1
J gene: TRBJ2-1
clone size: NA
D gene: TRBD1

CDR3 DNA: TGTGCCAGCGAGCGAGGGGACAATGAGCAGTTCTTC
CDR3 protein: CASERGDNEQFF
V gene: TRBV7-9
J gene: TRBJ2-1
clone size: few
D gene: NA

CDR3 DNA: TGCGCCAGCAGCTTGGAGGGGGTAGGGGACACTGAAGTTTTCTTT
CDR3 protein: CASSLEGVGDTEVFF
V gene: TRBV5-1
J gene: TRBJ1-1
clone size: NA
D gene: NA

CDR3 DNA: TGTGCCACCAGCATCGGAAGTGGTCAGCCCCAGCATTTT
CDR3 protein: CATSIGSGQPQHF
V gene: TRBV15
J gene: TRBJ1-5
clone size: NA
D gene: NA

CDR3 DNA: TGCAGCGTTGGGACAGGGTGGAATGAGCAGTTCTTC
CDR3 protein: CSVGTGWNEQFF
V gene: TRBV29-1
J gene: TRBJ2-1
clone size: NA
D gene: TRBD1

CDR3 DNA: TGTGCCAGCGCTACCAATTCCGTACTGCTCGGCTACACCTTC
CDR3 protein: CASATNSVLLGYTF
V gene: TRBV2
J gene: TRBJ1-2
clone size: NA
D gene: NA

CDR3 DNA: TGTGCCAGTGGCGACCCGGGAAGCTATTACAATGAGCAGTTCTTC
CDR3 protein: CASGDPGSYYNEQFF
V gene: TRBV9
J gene: TRBJ2-1
clone size: NA
D gene: NA

CDR3 DNA: TGCGCCAGCAGTGAGTCTTGGAGCTACGAGCAGTACTTC
CDR3 protein: CASSESWSYEQYF
V gene: TRBV10-2
J gene: TRBJ2-7
clone size: NA
D gene: NA

CDR3 DNA: TGTGCCAGCAGTTTATCGGGGCAGGGGGCGGGCACCGGGGAGCTGTTTTTT
CDR3 protein: CASSLSGQGAGTGELFF
V gene: TRBV27
J gene: TRBJ2-2
clone size: NA
D gene: TRBD1

CDR3 DNA: TGTGCCAGCAGTATCCTAGCGGGGGATTACAATGAGCAGTTCTTC
CDR3 protein: CASSILAGDYNEQFF
V gene: TRBV12-3/TRBV12-4
J gene: TRBJ2-1
clone size: NA
D gene: TRBD2

CDR3 DNA: TGCAGTGCTAGGCAGCCGGGACAGGGGGCCTTTAATGAAAAACTGTTTTTT
CDR3 protein: CSARQPGQGAFNEKLFF
V gene: TRBV20-1
J gene: TRBJ1-4
clone size: once
D gene: TRBD1

CDR3 DNA: TGCGCCAGCAGTCAAACAGGGCGAGGAGTTAATTCACCCCTCCACTTT
CDR3 protein: CASSQTGRGVNSPLHF
V gene: TRBV23-1
J gene: TRBJ1-6
clone size: NA
D gene: NA

CDR3 DNA: TGCGCCAGCAGCCAAGATCTCCCAGGGGCAGACAATGAGCAGTTCTTC
CDR3 protein: CASSQDLPGADNEQFF
V gene: TRBV4-1
J gene: TRBJ2-1
clone size: NA
D gene: NA

CDR3 DNA: TGTGCCAGCAGCGTAGGGGCCCATTCTGGCGGGAGCTACGAGCAGTACTTC
CDR3 protein: CASSVGAHSGGSYEQYF
V gene: TRBV9
J gene: TRBJ2-7
clone size: once
D gene: TRBD2

CDR3 DNA: TGCAGTGCTAGAGCCGCAAGGAGCGGGAGATGGTACGAGCAGTACTTC
CDR3 protein: CSARAARSGRWYEQYF
V gene: TRBV20-1
J gene: TRBJ2-7
clone size: NA
D gene: TRBD2

CDR3 DNA: TGCAGTGCGCGAATACTAGCGGAGCTCTACAATGAGCAGTTCTTC
CDR3 protein: CSARILAELYNEQFF
V gene: TRBV20-1
J gene: TRBJ2-1
clone size: NA
D gene: TRBD2

CDR3 DNA: TGTGCCAGCAGTGAATATGGGGCGGGAGTCGGCAATGAGCAGTTCTTC
CDR3 protein: CASSEYGAGVGNEQFF
V gene: TRBV25-1
J gene: TRBJ2-1
clone size: NA
D gene: TRBD2

CDR3 DNA: TGCGCCAGCAGCATCTATAGCGGGACCTCCTACGAGCAGTACTTC
CDR3 protein: CASSIYSGTSYEQYF
V gene: TRBV5-1
J gene: TRBJ2-7
clone size: NA
D gene: TRBD2

CDR3 DNA: TGTGCCAGCAGCCAAGAGGGGCAGAGCCATGAGCAGTTCTTC
CDR3 protein: CASSQEGQSHEQFF
V gene: TRBV4-2
J gene: TRBJ2-1
clone size: NA
D gene: NA

CDR3 DNA: TGTGCCAGCAGCTTACTAGTTCCCCCTCGGGCCGGGGAGCTGTTTTTT
CDR3 protein: CASSLLVPPRAGELFF
V gene: TRBV7-2
J gene: TRBJ2-2
clone size: NA
D gene: NA

CDR3 DNA: TGTGCCACCAATAATGGGGTTGAGCAGTTCTTC
CDR3 protein: CATNNGVEQFF
V gene: TRBV27
J gene: TRBJ2-1
clone size: NA
D gene: NA

CDR3 DNA: TGTGCCAGCAGCCAAGTACTAGCGGGAGGGCCCTACAATGAGCAGTTCTTC
CDR3 protein: CASSQVLAGGPYNEQFF
V gene: TRBV4-2
J gene: TRBJ2-1
clone size: NA
D gene: TRBD2